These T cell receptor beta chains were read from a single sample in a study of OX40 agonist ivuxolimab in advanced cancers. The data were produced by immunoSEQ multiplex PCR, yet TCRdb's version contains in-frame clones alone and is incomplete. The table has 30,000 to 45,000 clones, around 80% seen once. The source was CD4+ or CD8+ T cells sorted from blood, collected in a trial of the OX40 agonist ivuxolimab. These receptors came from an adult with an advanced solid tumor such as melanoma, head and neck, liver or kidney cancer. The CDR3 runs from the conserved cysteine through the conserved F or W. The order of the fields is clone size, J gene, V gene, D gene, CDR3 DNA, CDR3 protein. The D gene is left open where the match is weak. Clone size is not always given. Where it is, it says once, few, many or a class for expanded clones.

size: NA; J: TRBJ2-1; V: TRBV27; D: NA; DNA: TGTGCCAGCAGTCTCAAAAACTCGAGACGGACCTACAATGAGCAGTTCTTC; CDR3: CASSLKNSRRTYNEQFF
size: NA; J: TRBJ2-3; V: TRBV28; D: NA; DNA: TGTGCCAGCCCTATAGCATCCAGCGATACGCAGTATTTT; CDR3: CASPIASSDTQYF
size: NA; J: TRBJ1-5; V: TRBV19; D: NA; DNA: TGTGCCAGTAGCCCAGCCAGCAATCAGCCCCAGCATTTT; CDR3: CASSPASNQPQHF
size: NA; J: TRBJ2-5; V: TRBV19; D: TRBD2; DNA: TGTGCCAGTAGTAGAACCGGGACTAGGGGAGAGACCCAGTACTTC; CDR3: CASSRTGTRGETQYF
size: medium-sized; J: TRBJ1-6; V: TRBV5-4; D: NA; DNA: TGTGCCAGCAGCCCTCTAGAGGGGAACATACTTGGAAGTTCACCCCTCCACTTT; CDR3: CASSPLEGNILGSSPLHF
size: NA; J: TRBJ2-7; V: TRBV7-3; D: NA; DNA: TGTGCCAGCAGCTTAATAGCGATCCCCTCCTACGAGCAGTACTTC; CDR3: CASSLIAIPSYEQYF
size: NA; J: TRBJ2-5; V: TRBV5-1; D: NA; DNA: TGCGCCAGCAGCTACGAGACAGGAACGGAGACCCAGTACTTC; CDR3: CASSYETGTETQYF
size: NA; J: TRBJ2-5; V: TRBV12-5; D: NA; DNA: TGTGCTAGTGCAGCCTACCAAGATGCGACCCAGTACTTC; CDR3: CASAAYQDATQYF
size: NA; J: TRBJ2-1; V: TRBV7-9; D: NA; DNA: TGTGCCAGCAGCTTACGAGAACCGGGGGAGCAGTTCTTC; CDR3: CASSLREPGEQFF
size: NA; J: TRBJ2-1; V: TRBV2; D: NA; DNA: TGTGCCAGCTACGAGGGGGGGTACAATGAGCAGTTCTTC; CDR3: CASYEGGYNEQFF
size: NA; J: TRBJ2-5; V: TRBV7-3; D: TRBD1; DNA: TGTGCCAGCAGCTTCGGCGGGACAGGGAACCAAGAGACCCAGTACTTC; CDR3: CASSFGGTGNQETQYF
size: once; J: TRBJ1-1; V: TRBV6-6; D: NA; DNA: TGTGCCAGCAGTTACTCTTCCTCGAACACTGAAGCTTTCTTT; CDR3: CASSYSSSNTEAFF
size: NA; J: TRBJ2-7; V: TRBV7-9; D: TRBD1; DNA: TGTGCCAGCGCCCCAGGGGGCGAGCAGTACTTC; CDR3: CASAPGGEQYF
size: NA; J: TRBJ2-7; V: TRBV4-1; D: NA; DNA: TGCGCCAGCAGCCCCCAGGGGGTAACTAGCGGATACGAGCAGTACTTC; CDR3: CASSPQGVTSGYEQYF
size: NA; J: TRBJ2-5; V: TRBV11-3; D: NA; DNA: TGTGCCAGCAGCTTAAATTACGGGGAGGCCCCAGAGACCCAGTACTTC; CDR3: CASSLNYGEAPETQYF
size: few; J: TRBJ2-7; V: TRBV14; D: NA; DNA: TGTGCCAGCAGCGGGGCCTACGAGCAGTACTTC; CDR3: CASSGAYEQYF
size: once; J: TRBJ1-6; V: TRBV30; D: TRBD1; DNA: TGTGCCTTGGGGAGGGGGCACAATTCACCCCTCCACTTT; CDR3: CALGRGHNSPLHF
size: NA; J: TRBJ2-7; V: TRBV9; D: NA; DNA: TGTGCCAGCAGCGCCCATGGGGCAGGGGAGGGCGGCTACGAGCAGTACTTC; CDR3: CASSAHGAGEGGYEQYF
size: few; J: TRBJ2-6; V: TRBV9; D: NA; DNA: TGTGCCAGCAGCGTCGGGGACGCTGGGGCCAACGTCCTGACTTTC; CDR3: CASSVGDAGANVLTF
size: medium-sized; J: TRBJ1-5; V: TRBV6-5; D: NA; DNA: TGTGCCAGCAGCCCTCAGAAAGGTAGCAATCAGCCCCAGCATTTT; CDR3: CASSPQKGSNQPQHF
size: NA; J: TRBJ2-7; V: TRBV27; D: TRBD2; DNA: TGTGCCAGCAGTGGTAGACTAGCGGGGAAGCACGAGCAGTACTTC; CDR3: CASSGRLAGKHEQYF
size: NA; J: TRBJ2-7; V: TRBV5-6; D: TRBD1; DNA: TGTGCCAGCAGCTTGTACAGGGGATGGGGCGAGCAGTACTTC; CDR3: CASSLYRGWGEQYF
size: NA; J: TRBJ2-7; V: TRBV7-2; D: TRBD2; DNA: TGTGCCAGCAGCTTGGGCGGGGGGGTCGTTTACGAGCAGTACTTC; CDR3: CASSLGGGVVYEQYF
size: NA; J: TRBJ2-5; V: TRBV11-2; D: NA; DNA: TGTGCCAGCAGCTTCATGGCGGCGCAAGAGACCCAGTACTTC; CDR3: CASSFMAAQETQYF
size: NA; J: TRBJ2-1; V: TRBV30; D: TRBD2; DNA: TGTGCCTGGAGTATAGGGGGACTAGGCTCCTACAATGAGCAGTTCTTC; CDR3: CAWSIGGLGSYNEQFF
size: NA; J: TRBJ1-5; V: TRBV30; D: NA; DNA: TGTGCCTGGGCCCGCGGGGCGCGGCGGCCCCAGCATTTT; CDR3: CAWARGARRPQHF
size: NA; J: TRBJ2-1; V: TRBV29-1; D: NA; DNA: TGCAGCGTTGAAGAATGGTCTAGCGGAGGGGGCAATGAGCAGTTCTTC; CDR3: CSVEEWSSGGGNEQFF
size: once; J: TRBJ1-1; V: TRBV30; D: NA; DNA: TGTGCCTGGGGCGTGAGGATGAACACTGAAGCTTTCTTT; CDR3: CAWGVRMNTEAFF
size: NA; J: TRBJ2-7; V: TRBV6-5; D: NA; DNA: TGTGCCAGCAGTTACTCTTCCACCGGCGCCTACGAGCAGTACTTC; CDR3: CASSYSSTGAYEQYF
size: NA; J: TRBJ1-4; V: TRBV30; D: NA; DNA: TGTGCCTGGAGTAGGACGACAAATGAAAAACTGTTTTTT; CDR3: CAWSRTTNEKLFF
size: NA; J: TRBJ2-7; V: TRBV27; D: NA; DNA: TGTGCCAGCAGTGGGACTCCTACCTCCGAGCAGTACTTC; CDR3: CASSGTPTSEQYF
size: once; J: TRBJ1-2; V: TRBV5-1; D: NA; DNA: TGCGCCAGCAGCGAGGAAGGGCACTATGGCTACACCTTC; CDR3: CASSEEGHYGYTF
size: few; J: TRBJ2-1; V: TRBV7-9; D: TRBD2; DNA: TGTGCCAGCAGCTTGGCCCTAGCGGGCAATGAGCAGTTCTTC; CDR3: CASSLALAGNEQFF